These T cell receptor beta chains were read from a single sample in a study of blood T cell repertoires in COVID-19. The protocol was immunoSEQ multiplex PCR, while the TCRdb copy is restricted to in-frame clones and leaves out a portion. The data show 250,000 to 350,000 clones, 70% to 90% seen once. Sequencing was performed on peripheral blood. All receptors come from a woman between 45 and 65 years old who had recovered from COVID-19. Each CDR3 is given with its conserved first and last residue. A D gene is named only where the DNA matches it firmly. The size field is filled for only some rows; it gives once, few, many or a size class.

abundance: NA; v_gene: TRBV2; j_gene: TRBJ1-2; d_gene: TRBD1; CDR3aa: CASSGQGNMNGYTF; CDR3nt: TGTGCCAGCAGTGGACAGGGAAATATGAATGGCTACACCTTC
abundance: NA; v_gene: TRBV30; j_gene: TRBJ2-7; d_gene: NA; CDR3aa: CAWSLDSYEQYF; CDR3nt: TGTGCCTGGAGCTTAGACAGTTACGAGCAGTACTTC
abundance: NA; v_gene: TRBV19; j_gene: TRBJ1-1; d_gene: NA; CDR3aa: CASSQAGGEAFF; CDR3nt: TGTGCCAGTAGTCAGGCCGGGGGTGAAGCTTTCTTT
abundance: NA; v_gene: TRBV5-8; j_gene: TRBJ1-5; d_gene: NA; CDR3aa: CASSLDRAYQPQHF; CDR3nt: TGTGCCAGCAGCTTGGACAGGGCTTATCAGCCCCAGCATTTT
abundance: once; v_gene: TRBV28; j_gene: TRBJ2-7; d_gene: TRBD2; CDR3aa: CASSFLQPGLAGREQYF; CDR3nt: TGTGCCAGCAGTTTCTTGCAACCGGGACTAGCGGGAAGAGAGCAGTACTTC
abundance: NA; v_gene: TRBV5-5; j_gene: TRBJ1-5; d_gene: TRBD1; CDR3aa: CASSPGPGGAPASNQPQHF; CDR3nt: TGTGCCAGCAGCCCGGGGCCAGGGGGCGCCCCGGCGAGCAATCAGCCCCAGCATTTT
abundance: NA; v_gene: TRBV6-5; j_gene: TRBJ2-1; d_gene: NA; CDR3aa: CASSYPGGEQFF; CDR3nt: TGTGCCAGCAGTTACCCCGGCGGTGAGCAGTTCTTC
abundance: NA; v_gene: TRBV19; j_gene: TRBJ2-1; d_gene: NA; CDR3aa: CASSVLRTNNEQFF; CDR3nt: TGTGCCAGTAGTGTCCTGCGGACTAACAATGAGCAGTTCTTC
abundance: NA; v_gene: TRBV19; j_gene: TRBJ2-2; d_gene: NA; CDR3aa: CASSAGTNTGELFF; CDR3nt: TGTGCCAGTAGTGCGGGGACGAACACCGGGGAGCTGTTTTTT
abundance: few; v_gene: TRBV5-4; j_gene: TRBJ2-7; d_gene: TRBD2; CDR3aa: CASSWGGGKGYEQYF; CDR3nt: TGTGCCAGCAGCTGGGGGGGTGGCAAGGGCTACGAGCAGTACTTC
abundance: NA; v_gene: TRBV6-5; j_gene: TRBJ1-2; d_gene: TRBD1; CDR3aa: CASRRDSQNYGYTF; CDR3nt: TGTGCCAGCCGGCGGGACAGTCAAAACTATGGCTACACCTTC
abundance: NA; v_gene: TRBV15; j_gene: TRBJ2-3; d_gene: TRBD1; CDR3aa: CATSRHDRGGNTQYF; CDR3nt: TGTGCCACCAGCAGGCACGACAGGGGGGGAAATACGCAGTATTTT